The 13 T cell receptor beta chains in this list originate from one sample, sequenced in a study of T cells after yellow fever vaccination. TCRdb reprocessed the 5' RACE reads via MiXCR and lists one record per CDR3 protein. The data show about 230,000 distinct CDR3 sequences, 6.7% seen once. Here the sequenced sample was CD4+ T cells sorted from PBMCs, taken on the day of the yellow fever booster vaccination. The origin of the receptors is a man in his thirties or forties who received the YFV17D yellow fever vaccine.

This rearrangement joins TRBV20-1 to TRBJ2-2; 7 nucleotides agree with TRBD2. From germline, CDR1 is DFQATT and CDR2 SNEGSKA (reference sequence). The CDR3 runs to 15 residues. After removal of 3 bases from V and 2 bases from J, the junction contained 6 bases not matched to a gene. CDR3 coding DNA: TGCAGTGCTAGGCCTAGCGGAGGAAACACCGGGGAGCTGTTTTTT. This sequence encodes CSARPSGGNTGELFF.

Only a few counts were recorded for this clonotype. This chain connects TRBV7-9 to TRBJ2-7; 8 nucleotides agree with TRBD2. This CDR3 comprises 13 residues. Germline-derived CDR1 and CDR2 are SEHNR and FQNEAQ (reference sequence). V was pared by 5 bases and J by 3 bases, with 3 bases of the junction left unmatched. This CDR3 reads CASSRSGNYEQYF. CDR3 bases: TGTGCCAGCAGCCGTAGCGGGAACTACGAGCAGTACTTC.

The chain employs TRBV5-1 and TRBJ2-2; unclear D gene. Germline V gene lookup returns CDR1 SGHRS and CDR2 YFSETQ. Deletions cut 4 bases from V and 0 bases from J, with 10 bases between. CDR3 length: 15 amino acids. DNA for the CDR3: TGCGCCAGCAGCCACGGACGGTCGAACACCGGGGAGCTGTTTTTT. Its protein is CASSHGRSNTGELFF.

The V call is TRBV12-3 or TRBV12-4, the J call TRBJ2-3, with 9 bases that match TRBD2. J lost 6 bases, V lost 4 bases, and 11 bases had no gene match. This CDR3 comprises 16 residues. CDR3: CASSYGGRAGFDTQYF. CDR3 bases: TGTGCCAGCAGTTATGGCGGGAGGGCCGGGTTTGATACGCAGTATTTT.

There are a few counts of this clonotype. CDR3 amino acids: CASSLAMRGANEKLFF. DNA of the CDR3: TGTGCCAGCAGCTTAGCGATGAGGGGGGCTAATGAAAAACTGTTTTTT. The V and J genes are TRBV7-2 and TRBJ1-4; D may be TRBD1 (6 bases). With 0 bases removed from V and 3 bases from J, the gap between germline ends came to 11 bases. The germline CDR1 and CDR2 sequences are SGHTA and FQGNSA. The CDR3 covers 16 residues.

This clonotype has a count of ten or more. The J gene is TRBJ2-2, the V gene TRBV6-2 or TRBV6-3, with a weak D call TRBD2 (5 bases). From germline, CDR1 is MNHEY and CDR2 SVGEGT. This CDR3 is 14 amino acids long. V lost 6 bases and J 2 bases, leaving 10 bases between the germline ends. CDR3 region: CASSPSGNTGELFF. CDR3 DNA sequence: TGTGCCAGCAGCCCGAGCGGTAACACCGGGGAGCTGTTTTTT.

This clonotype was counted ten times or more. This chain's CDR3 is CSAPRVEWSNTGELFF. The CDR3 DNA follows: TGCAGTGCTCCCAGGGTGGAGTGGTCGAACACCGGGGAGCTGTTTTTT. The chain joins TRBV20-1 to TRBJ2-2, with a tentative D call TRBD1 (5 bases). Germline CDR1 reads DFQATT; CDR2 reads SNEGSKA (reference sequence). The CDR3 has 16 residues. With 5 bases removed from V and 0 bases from J, the gap between germline ends came to 16 bases.

This clonotype was counted at least ten times. This chain connects TRBV12-3 or TRBV12-4 to TRBJ2-7; 9 bases are a match to TRBD1. The CDR3 is 12 residues long. V gave up 6 bases and J gave up 6 bases; unmatched junction bases: 3. CDR3 residues: CASSLTGGEQYF. The CDR3 DNA reads TGTGCCAGCAGCCTGACAGGGGGCGAGCAGTACTTC.

V gene TRBV10-3 combines with J gene TRBJ2-6; 9 nucleotides line up with TRBD1. Germline lookup yields CDR1 ENHRY and CDR2 SYGVKD. V gave up 5 bases and J gave up 2 bases; unmatched junction bases: 4. This CDR3 comprises 16 residues. The CDR3 region has the DNA TGTGCCATCAGTAACAGGGGGCGAACTGGGGCCAACGTCCTGACTTTC. Its protein product is CAISNRGRTGANVLTF.

Ten or more counts support this clonotype. The chain recombines TRBV7-2 with TRBJ2-4; 7 bases are shared with TRBD1. V dropped 5 bases and J dropped 7; count of bases not matched to a gene: 8. This CDR3 is built from 14 residues. The germline gives CDR1 SGHTA, CDR2 FQGNSA. The CDR3 loop reads CASSPTGIRNIQYF. CDR3 in DNA: TGTGCCAGCAGCCCGACAGGGATTCGGAACATTCAGTACTTC. Filled out from reference TRBV7-2 and TRBJ2-4, the complete variable domain reads GAGVSQSPSNKVTEKGKDVELRCDPISGHTALYWYRQSLGQGLEFLIYFQGNSAPDKSGLPSDRFSAERTGGSVSTLTIQRTQQEDSAVYLCASSPTGIRNIQYFGAGTRLSVL.

This clonotype was detected many times. The chain has TRBV12-3 or TRBV12-4 and TRBJ2-3; TRBD2 aligns across 7 bases. The CDR3 sequence is 14 residues long. J gave up 0 bases and V 6 bases, and 3 bases lay outside the gene matches. The CDR3 nucleotides read TGTGCCAGCAGAACTAGCGACAGCACAGATACGCAGTATTTT. Amino acids: CASRTSDSTDTQYF.

This clonotype was observed at least ten times. The chain employs TRBV24-1 and TRBJ2-1; maybe TRBD2 (5 bases). This CDR3 contains 14 residues. V lost 5 bases to trimming and J lost 12 bases, with 19 bases between them. The germline CDR1 and CDR2 sequences are KGHDR and SFDVKD. This CDR3 is CATSGRITQGGQFF. As DNA, the CDR3 is TGTGCCACCAGTGGGAGGATCACCCAAGGTGGGCAGTTCTTC.

This clonotype came up many times. J is TRBJ2-3 and V is TRBV10-3; 11 nucleotides match TRBD2. J gave up 2 bases and V 6 bases, and 7 bases lay outside the gene matches. This CDR3 is 16 amino acids long. From germline, CDR1 is ENHRY and CDR2 SYGVKD. Written as DNA, the CDR3 is TGTGCCATCAGATCTGGGACTAGCGGACCCACAGATACGCAGTATTTT. This translates into CAIRSGTSGPTDTQYF.